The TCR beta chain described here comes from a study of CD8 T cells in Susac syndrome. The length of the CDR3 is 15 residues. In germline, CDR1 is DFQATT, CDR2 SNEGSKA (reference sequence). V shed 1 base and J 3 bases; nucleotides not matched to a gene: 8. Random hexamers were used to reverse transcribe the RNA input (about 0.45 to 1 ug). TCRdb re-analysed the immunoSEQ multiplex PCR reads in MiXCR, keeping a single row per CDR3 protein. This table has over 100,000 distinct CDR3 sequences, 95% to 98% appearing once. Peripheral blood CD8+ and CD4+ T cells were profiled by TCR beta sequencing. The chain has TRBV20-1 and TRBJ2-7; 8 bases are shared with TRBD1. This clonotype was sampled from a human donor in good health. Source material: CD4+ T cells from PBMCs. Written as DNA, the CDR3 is TGCAGTGCTAGAGCACCCCAGGGGGCGGGCTACGAGCAGTACTTC. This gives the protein CSARAPQGAGYEQYF.